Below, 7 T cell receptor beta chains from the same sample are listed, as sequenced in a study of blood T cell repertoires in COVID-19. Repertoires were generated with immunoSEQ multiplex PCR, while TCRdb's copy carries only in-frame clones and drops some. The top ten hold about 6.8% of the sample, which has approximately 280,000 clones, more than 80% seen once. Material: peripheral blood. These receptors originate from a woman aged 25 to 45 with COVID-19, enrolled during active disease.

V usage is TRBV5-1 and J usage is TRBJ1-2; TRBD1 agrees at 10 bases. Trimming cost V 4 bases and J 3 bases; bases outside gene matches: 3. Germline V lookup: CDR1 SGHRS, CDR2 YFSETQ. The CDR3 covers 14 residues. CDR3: CASSMGTGDYGYTF. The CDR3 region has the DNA TGCGCCAGCAGCATGGGGACAGGGGACTATGGCTACACCTTC.

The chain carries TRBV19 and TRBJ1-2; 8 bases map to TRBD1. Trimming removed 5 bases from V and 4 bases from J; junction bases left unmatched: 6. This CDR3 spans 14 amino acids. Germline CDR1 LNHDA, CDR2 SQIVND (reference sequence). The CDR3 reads CASSPGGVIYGYTF. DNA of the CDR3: TGTGCCAGTAGTCCAGGGGGCGTTATCTATGGCTACACCTTC.

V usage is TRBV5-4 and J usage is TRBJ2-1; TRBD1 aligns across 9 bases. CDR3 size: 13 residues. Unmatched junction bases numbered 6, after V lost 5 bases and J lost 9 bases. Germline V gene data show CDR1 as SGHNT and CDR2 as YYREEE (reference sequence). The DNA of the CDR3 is TGTGCCAGCAGTTTACAGGGGGCTCGTGAGCAGTTCTTC. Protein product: CASSLQGAREQFF.

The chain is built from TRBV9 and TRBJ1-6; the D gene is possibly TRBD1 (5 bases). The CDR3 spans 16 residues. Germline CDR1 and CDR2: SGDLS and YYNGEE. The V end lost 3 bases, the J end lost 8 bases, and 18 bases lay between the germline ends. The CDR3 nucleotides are TGTGCCAGCAGCGGCCACGGGAGGGTGGGGGATTCACCCCTCCACTTT. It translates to CASSGHGRVGDSPLHF.

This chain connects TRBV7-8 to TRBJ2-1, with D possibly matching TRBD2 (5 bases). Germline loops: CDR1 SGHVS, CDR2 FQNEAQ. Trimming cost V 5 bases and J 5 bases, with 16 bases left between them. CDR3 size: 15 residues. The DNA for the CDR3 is TGTGCCAGCAGCCCCTCGGACTTCCTAAACAATGAGCAGTTCTTC. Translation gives CASSPSDFLNNEQFF.

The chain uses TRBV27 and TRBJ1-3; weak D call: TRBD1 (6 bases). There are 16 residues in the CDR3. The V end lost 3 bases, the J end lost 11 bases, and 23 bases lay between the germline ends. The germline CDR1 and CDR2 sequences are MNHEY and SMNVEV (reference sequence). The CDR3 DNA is TGTGCCAGCAGTTTCGCCTACCTCGACGACAGGATCGCCATATATTTT. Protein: CASSFAYLDDRIAIYF.

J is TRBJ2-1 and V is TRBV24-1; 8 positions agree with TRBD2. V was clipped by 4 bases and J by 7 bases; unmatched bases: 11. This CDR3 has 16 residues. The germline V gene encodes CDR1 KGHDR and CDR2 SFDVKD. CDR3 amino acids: CATSDAKAGVLNEQFF. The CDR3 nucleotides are TGTGCCACCAGTGACGCGAAAGCGGGAGTATTGAATGAGCAGTTCTTC.